The 30 T cell receptor beta chains reported below all come from one sample, sequenced in a study of T-cell reconstitution after alpha-beta-depleted transplantation in children. Preparation of the TCRbeta library involved a method that used unique molecular identifiers. In TCRdb, the PCR reads were re-called with MiXCR into one record per CDR3 protein. Among roughly 50,000 distinct CDR3 sequences listed, 44% were seen once. The sequences come from PBMCs, mostly from graft donor cells, collected 360 days after TCRalphabeta/CD19-depleted stem cell transplant. The receptors come from a male patient aged 5 to 17 who had a stem cell transplant for acute lymphoblastic leukemia, so the T cells may come from the graft donor.

J is TRBJ2-7 and V is TRBV5-1; 13 bases map to TRBD2. The CDR3 length is 14 residues. Trimming at V came to 5 bases and at J to 5 bases, leaving 4 bases not matched to a gene. The germline gives CDR1 SGHRS, CDR2 YFSETQ. Here the CDR3 reads CASSWTSGSHEQYF. For the CDR3, the DNA is TGCGCCAGCAGTTGGACTAGCGGGAGCCACGAGCAGTACTTC.

This clonotype was picked up a small number of times. The CDR3 DNA follows: TGTGCCAGCAGCGTAGAGAGGGAAGAAGAGACCCAGTACTTC. Encoded protein: CASSVEREEETQYF. This chain joins TRBV9 and TRBJ2-5; D possibly corresponds to TRBD2 (5 bases). V dropped 0 bases and J dropped 3 bases, with 9 bases sitting between them. The CDR3 is made up of 14 amino acids. Germline-derived CDR1 and CDR2 are SGDLS and YYNGEE.

V and J are TRBV7-3 and TRBJ2-2, with 8 bases aligning to TRBD1. The CDR3 loop spans 19 amino acids. The germline V gene encodes CDR1 SGHTA and CDR2 FQGTGA. Losses at the gene ends were 0 bases for V and 5 bases for J; bases not matched to a gene: 14. The DNA for the CDR3 is TGTGCCAGCAGCTTAACGCGGCAGGGGGCTGCCTCGGGTACCGGGGAGCTGTTTTTT. Amino acids: CASSLTRQGAASGTGELFF.

The CDR3 DNA reads TGCGCCAGCAGCTTGGAACCGACAGACTCCTATTATGAAAAACTGTTTTTT. It specifies CASSLEPTDSYYEKLFF. The J gene is TRBJ1-4, the V gene TRBV5-1, with TRBD1 as a possible D gene (5 bases). The length of the CDR3 is 17 residues. Trimming removed 0 bases at V and 6 bases at J, with 18 bases between. Per germline, CDR1 SGHRS and CDR2 YFSETQ. The whole variable domain, filled in from reference TRBV5-1 and TRBJ1-4, reads KAGVTQTPRYLIKTRGQQVTLSCSPISGHRSVSWYQQTPGQGLQFLFEYFSETQRNKGNFPGRFSGRQFSNSRSEMNVSTLELGDSALYLCASSLEPTDSYYEKLFFGSGTQLSVL.

The gene calls are TRBV12-5 and TRBJ2-4; D not resolved. Germline CDR1 is LGHNT and CDR2 is FRNRAP. Trimming took off 6 bases at V and 8 bases at J, with 17 bases between the two ends. This CDR3 has 14 residues. CDR3 sequence reads: CASGPGANEDIQYF. Written as DNA, the CDR3 is TGTGCTAGTGGCCCTGGTGCAAATGAGGACATTCAGTACTTC.

The chain couples TRBV5-5 to TRBJ2-1, with 11 bases aligning to TRBD2. The germline gives CDR1 SGHKS, CDR2 YYEKEE (reference sequence). J gave up 4 bases and V 0 bases, and 3 bases lay outside the gene matches. The CDR3 totals 16 residues. This CDR3 is CASSLVGLAAYNEQFF. The CDR3 DNA sequence: TGTGCCAGCAGCTTGGTGGGACTAGCGGCTTACAATGAGCAGTTCTTC.

This chain uses TRBV3-1 with TRBJ2-7; D perhaps matches TRBD1 (6 bases). Trimming shortened V by 5 bases and J by 0 bases, and 20 bases separated the two germline ends. Looked up from germline, CDR1 is LGHDT and CDR2 is YNNKEL (reference sequence). The CDR3 runs to 17 residues. The CDR3 DNA follows: TGTGCCAGCAGCTCCAGGACAGTCAACATGAACTCCTACGAGCAGTACTTC. Translating gives CASSSRTVNMNSYEQYF.

The chain employs TRBV12-3 or TRBV12-4 and TRBJ2-1; D not certain. Trimming left V 5 bases short and J 5 bases short, with 10 bases between. The length of the CDR3 is 13 residues. In nucleotides, the CDR3 is TGTGCCAGCAGTCCCCGGACCCACAATGAGCAGTTCTTC. Protein product: CASSPRTHNEQFF.

The chain carries TRBV28 and TRBJ2-5, with TRBD1 matching 8 bases. Trimming took 6 bases from V and 2 from J; bases not matched to a gene: 11. CDR1 MDHEN and CDR2 SYDVKM come from the germline V gene. The CDR3 loop spans 16 amino acids. CDR3: CASSPGTGLKQETQYF. CDR3 in DNA: TGTGCCAGCAGCCCAGGGACAGGCCTCAAACAAGAGACCCAGTACTTC.

The chain uses TRBV6-2 or TRBV6-3 and TRBJ2-3, with 8 bases fitting TRBD2. V shed 4 bases, J shed 6 bases, and the junction held 12 bases outside the gene matches. The germline gives CDR1 MNHEY, CDR2 SVGEGT. CDR3 length: 16 amino acids. The CDR3 DNA is TGTGCCAGCAGTTTGGGACTAGTAATGGGGCCGGATACGCAGTATTTT. Residues: CASSLGLVMGPDTQYF.

This clonotype has a handful of counts. The genes are TRBV10-3 and TRBJ2-3; the match to TRBD1 covers 7 bases. The CDR3 totals 15 residues. The junction had 6 bases not matched to a gene; V was cut back by 5 bases and J by 1 base. The V gene's germline CDR1 is ENHRY and CDR2 SYGVKD. CDR3 loop: CAISPTGARTDTQYF. Here the CDR3 DNA reads TGTGCCATCAGTCCTACAGGGGCCCGCACAGATACGCAGTATTTT.

The sample holds a few counts of this clonotype. V is TRBV6-5 and J is TRBJ2-1; D gene ambiguous. The V end lost 2 bases, the J end lost 8 bases, and 16 bases lay between the germline ends. Per germline, CDR1 MNHEY and CDR2 SVGAGI. This CDR3 has 15 amino acids. The CDR3 here is CASSYRPRKGDEQFF. In DNA form, the CDR3 reads TGTGCCAGCAGTTACAGGCCGAGGAAGGGCGATGAGCAGTTCTTC.

V is TRBV27 and J is TRBJ2-1; D is perhaps TRBD1 or TRBD2 (5 bases each). The CDR3 is made up of 15 amino acids. From germline, CDR1 is MNHEY and CDR2 SMNVEV (reference sequence). The V gene lost 6 bases and the J gene lost 1 base, with 13 bases spanning the gap. The CDR3 loop reads CASRPGAHSYNEQFF. The CDR3 DNA sequence: TGTGCCAGCAGGCCCGGGGCCCATTCCTACAATGAGCAGTTCTTC.

This clonotype was observed once. This rearrangement joins TRBV28 to TRBJ2-5, with a tentative D call TRBD1 (5 bases). The CDR3 sequence is 14 residues long. V lost 3 bases and J lost 1, with 9 bases in between. Per germline, CDR1 MDHEN and CDR2 SYDVKM. The CDR3 coding sequence is TGTGCCAGCAGTTTGTTTCAGGGCCAAGAGACCCAGTACTTC. This sequence encodes CASSLFQGQETQYF.

This chain uses TRBV5-5 with TRBJ2-6; tentative D call: TRBD2 (6 bases). V dropped 0 bases and J dropped 0 bases, with 13 bases sitting between them. The CDR3 spans 18 residues. The V gene's germline CDR1 is SGHKS and CDR2 YYEKEE (reference sequence). The CDR3 DNA follows: TGTGCCAGCAGCTTGGCCAGGCCGGGAGACTCTGGGGCCAACGTCCTGACTTTC. Amino acids: CASSLARPGDSGANVLTF.

This clonotype has just a few counts. The chain combines TRBV2 with TRBJ2-7, with D possibly matching TRBD2 (5 bases). The germline CDR1 and CDR2 sequences are SNHLY and FYNNEI. The V and J ends lost 7 bases and 3 bases respectively, with 13 bases between them. The CDR3 runs 13 residues. The CDR3 region has the DNA TGTGCCAGCACCGACGGGGTCCGCTACGAGCAGTACTTC. Protein sequence: CASTDGVRYEQYF. Supplemented by reference TRBV2 and TRBJ2-7, the full variable domain reads EPEVTQTPSHQVTQMGQEVILRCVPISNHLYFYWYRQILGQKVEFLVSFYNNEISEKSEIFDDQFSVERPDGSNFTLKIRSTKLEDSAMYFCASTDGVRYEQYFGPGTRLTVT.

This chain joins TRBV20-1 and TRBJ1-2; TRBD1 agrees at 11 bases. V trimming: 1 base; J trimming: 7 bases; junction bases outside the gene matches: 20. The CDR3 contains 19 residues. From germline, CDR1 is DFQATT and CDR2 SNEGSKA (reference sequence). The CDR3 is CSARVLGGQGDYKASGYTF. CDR3 nucleotide sequence: TGCAGTGCTAGAGTACTGGGGGGACAGGGGGATTATAAAGCTAGTGGCTACACCTTC.

This chain links TRBV20-1 with TRBJ2-7; no reliable D call. Germline CDR1 and CDR2: DFQATT and SNEGSKA (reference sequence). The CDR3 is 9 residues long. The ends were cut back, 6 bases at V and 6 bases at J, with 6 bases in the middle. CDR3 in amino acids: CSAYPEQYF. Here the CDR3 DNA reads TGCAGTGCATATCCCGAGCAGTACTTC.

The chain recombines TRBV7-3 with TRBJ2-2; 13 bases align to TRBD2. CDR1 is SGHTA and CDR2 is FQGTGA in the germline V gene. The CDR3 covers 17 residues. V was clipped by 5 bases and J by 5 bases; unmatched bases: 8. The CDR3: CASSPRLAGGITGELFF. The CDR3 nucleotides are TGTGCCAGCAGCCCTCGACTAGCGGGGGGAATAACCGGGGAGCTGTTTTTT.

The sample holds a few counts of this clonotype. The chain couples TRBV7-8 to TRBJ2-1; 13 bases agree with TRBD2. CDR3 length: 19 residues. Germline values: CDR1 SGHVS, CDR2 FQNEAQ. The trim removed 5 bases at V and 4 bases at J, leaving 14 bases unmatched. The DNA for the CDR3 is TGTGCCAGCAGCACCCCGCAGGGAAAGACTAGCGGGGGGTACAATGAGCAGTTCTTC. Translating it yields CASSTPQGKTSGGYNEQFF.

This clonotype was observed a handful of times. The V call is TRBV5-6, the J call TRBJ2-2; D might be TRBD2 (6 bases). Trimming shortened V by 2 bases and J by 2 bases, and 13 bases separated the two germline ends. This CDR3 has 16 residues. Germline CDR1 is SGHDT and CDR2 is YYEEEE. Written as DNA, the CDR3 is TGTGCCAGCAGCTTTATCCCGGGACTTAACACCGGGGAGCTGTTTTTT. This gives the protein CASSFIPGLNTGELFF.

The chain couples TRBV24-1 to TRBJ2-1; D may correspond to TRBD1 or TRBD2 (5 bases each). The CDR3 contains 14 residues. In germline, CDR1 is KGHDR, CDR2 SFDVKD. The V end was cut by 4 bases, the J end by 8 bases, with 14 bases between. This chain's CDR3 is CATSEGPGQYEQFF. The CDR3 coding sequence is TGTGCCACCAGTGAGGGACCAGGGCAGTATGAGCAGTTCTTC.

This clonotype was counted a few times. The rearrangement joins TRBV9 to TRBJ2-7; 8 bases fit TRBD1. The CDR3 runs 15 residues. In germline, CDR1 is SGDLS, CDR2 YYNGEE. The junction had 7 bases not matched to a gene; V was cut back by 0 bases and J by 5 bases. The CDR3 nucleotides read TGTGCCAGCAGCGTAGCCCCCGGACAGGGCAACGAGCAGTACTTC. Protein: CASSVAPGQGNEQYF.

This sequence joins TRBV12-3 or TRBV12-4 and TRBJ2-5; 7 bases fit TRBD1. This CDR3 region has 13 residues. With 4 bases clipped from V and 5 bases from J, the junction kept 4 bases outside the gene matches. CDR3 DNA sequence: TGTGCCAGCAGTTCCGGGACAGTGGAGACCCAGTACTTC. It yields the protein CASSSGTVETQYF.

The V and J genes are TRBV20-1 and TRBJ2-2; 11 positions agree with TRBD2. Trimming removed 3 bases from V and 8 bases from J; junction bases left unmatched: 11. The CDR3 totals 16 residues. Per the germline V gene, CDR1 is DFQATT and CDR2 is SNEGSKA (reference sequence). Here the CDR3 reads CSASGGLAGSSGELFF. The DNA of the CDR3 is TGCAGTGCTAGCGGTGGACTAGCGGGCTCTTCTGGGGAGCTGTTTTTT.

The genes are TRBV7-9 and TRBJ1-5, with a possible D match to TRBD1 (5 bases). The ends were cut back, 1 base at V and 0 bases at J, with 13 bases in the middle. The CDR3 runs to 17 residues. CDR1 and CDR2 from the germline V gene are SEHNR and FQNEAQ (reference sequence). The CDR3 sequence: CASSLVGDSYSNQPQHF. The CDR3 DNA reads TGTGCCAGCAGCTTAGTTGGCGACAGCTATAGCAATCAGCCCCAGCATTTT.

The chain is built from TRBV28 and TRBJ2-1, with TRBD2 matching 9 bases. The CDR3 consists of 14 residues. V was clipped by 3 bases and J by 9 bases; unmatched bases: 6. Germline loops: CDR1 MDHEN, CDR2 SYDVKM. The CDR3 spells CASSFRGRASEQFF. CDR3 sequence (DNA): TGTGCCAGCAGTTTTCGCGGGAGGGCCTCTGAGCAGTTCTTC.

The V and J genes are TRBV29-1 and TRBJ2-4; 11 bases are a match to TRBD2. The V segment lost 6 bases and the J segment 1 base; nucleotides outside the gene matches: 14. This CDR3 comprises 18 residues. Germline CDR1 reads SQVTM; CDR2 reads ANQGSEA. CDR3 DNA sequence: TGCAGCGTACTAGCGGGGGCCTCACATGGGACGGCCAAAAACATTCAGTACTTC. As protein: CSVLAGASHGTAKNIQYF.

This clonotype has more than one count but fewer than ten. The V and J genes are TRBV28 and TRBJ2-1; D remains ambiguous. Deletions cut 5 bases from V and 3 bases from J, with 14 bases between. Germline CDR1 MDHEN, CDR2 SYDVKM. The CDR3 consists of 15 residues. CDR3 region: CASSTPIASYNEQFF. The CDR3 region has the DNA TGTGCCAGCAGTACCCCTATAGCTAGCTACAATGAGCAGTTCTTC.

The gene calls are TRBV9 and TRBJ1-1; no clear D. Trimming took off 0 bases at V and 6 bases at J, with 9 bases between the two ends. This CDR3 comprises 13 residues. Germline loops: CDR1 SGDLS, CDR2 YYNGEE. The CDR3 sequence: CASSVESHSEAFF. The DNA of the CDR3 is TGTGCCAGCAGCGTAGAGAGTCACTCTGAAGCTTTCTTT.